These T cell receptor beta chains were read from a single sample in a study of cytomegalovirus exposure and HLA in healthy donors. Here immunoSEQ multiplex PCR was the method, and the copy in TCRdb shows in-frame clones only, minus some. The sample carries some 170,000 clones, under 85% recorded once. Sequenced input: PBMCs. Every receptor here comes from a man aged 50-59 years in good health and CMV-seropositive. The CDR3 runs from the conserved cysteine through the conserved F or W. D genes are given only for firm matches. Clone size is given for some rows only: seen once, a few or many times, or a class if the clone is expanded.

size: -
V: TRBV7-9
J: TRBJ1-6
D: TRBD1
DNA: TGTGCCAGCAGCTCCCAACGGACAGGCATGAGTAGGAATTCACCCCTCCACTTT
CDR3: CASSSQRTGMSRNSPLHF

size: -
V: TRBV4-1
J: TRBJ1-6
D: TRBD1
DNA: TGCGCCAGCAGCCAGGGGGCACAGGGGGCGCGATATAATTCACCCCTCCACTTT
CDR3: CASSQGAQGARYNSPLHF

size: -
V: TRBV6-1
J: TRBJ2-7
D: TRBD2
DNA: TGTGCCAGCAGTGAAGCGGGACTAGAGATCGAGCAGTACTTC
CDR3: CASSEAGLEIEQYF

size: -
V: TRBV6-1
J: TRBJ1-1
D: TRBD1
DNA: TGTGCCAGCAGTGAATCTTTCGGGACAGCACCTACTGAAGCTTTCTTT
CDR3: CASSESFGTAPTEAFF

size: -
V: TRBV28
J: TRBJ1-5
D: -
DNA: TGTGCCAGCGGACTTGGCAATCAGCCCCAGCATTTT
CDR3: CASGLGNQPQHF

size: -
V: TRBV21-1
J: TRBJ2-7
D: -
DNA: TGTGCCAGCAGCACGTCCTTGCGCGGGAGAGTCTACGAGCAGTACTTC
CDR3: CASSTSLRGRVYEQYF

size: few
V: TRBV10-3
J: TRBJ2-1
D: -
DNA: TGTGCCATCAGTGAGTCGGGGGCTAGCGGCTACAATGAGCAGTTCTTC
CDR3: CAISESGASGYNEQFF

size: -
V: TRBV5-6
J: TRBJ2-1
D: TRBD2
DNA: TGTGCCAGCAGCATACTACCGACTAGCGGGAGTTTTGAGCAGTTCTTC
CDR3: CASSILPTSGSFEQFF

size: -
V: TRBV27
J: TRBJ2-1
D: -
DNA: TGTGCCAGCAGTCTATCATTCGACCGAGGGGGTATCTACAATGAGCAGTTCTTC
CDR3: CASSLSFDRGGIYNEQFF

size: -
V: TRBV5-1
J: TRBJ2-7
D: TRBD1
DNA: TGCGCCAGCAGCTTCACAGGGGTCGAGCAGTACTTC
CDR3: CASSFTGVEQYF

size: -
V: TRBV29-1
J: TRBJ2-5
D: -
DNA: TGCAGCGCCCGTTTCGGGACTGATCCTCAAGAGACCCAGTACTTC
CDR3: CSARFGTDPQETQYF

size: -
V: TRBV6-5
J: TRBJ2-3
D: TRBD2
DNA: TGTGCCAGCAGTTATAGCGGGAGTGGTGGTACGCAGTATTTT
CDR3: CASSYSGSGGTQYF

size: -
V: TRBV27
J: TRBJ2-5
D: -
DNA: TGTGCCAGCAGTTTAGGTAATAGCGGCCAAGAGACCCAGTACTTC
CDR3: CASSLGNSGQETQYF

size: -
V: TRBV6-6
J: TRBJ2-5
D: TRBD2
DNA: TGTGCCAGCACACGCGGGGGGTTGGGGGCAGAGACCCAGTACTTC
CDR3: CASTRGGLGAETQYF

size: -
V: TRBV20-1
J: TRBJ2-3
D: -
DNA: TGCAGTGCGGCCAGGACAGAAAGGCAGTATTTT
CDR3: CSAARTERQYF

size: -
V: TRBV6-6
J: TRBJ2-7
D: TRBD1
DNA: TGTGCCAGCAGTTTACAGGGGGCATCCTACGAGCAGTACTTC
CDR3: CASSLQGASYEQYF

size: -
V: TRBV30
J: TRBJ1-1
D: TRBD1
DNA: TGTGCCTGGAGTGTATCCGGGACAGCAAACACTGAAGCTTTCTTT
CDR3: CAWSVSGTANTEAFF

size: -
V: TRBV28
J: TRBJ1-1
D: TRBD1
DNA: TGTGCCAGCAGTCCCAACCCCCGGACAGGCCCCACTGAAGCTTTCTTT
CDR3: CASSPNPRTGPTEAFF

size: -
V: TRBV28
J: TRBJ1-5
D: TRBD1
DNA: TGTGCCAGCAGTCCGACAGGGGTCATGGCGGAGCCCCAGCATTTT
CDR3: CASSPTGVMAEPQHF

size: once
V: TRBV18
J: TRBJ2-7
D: TRBD2
DNA: TGTGCCAGCTCACTGGGACTAGCGGGGGTCTCCTACGAGCAGTACTTC
CDR3: CASSLGLAGVSYEQYF

size: -
V: TRBV7-3
J: TRBJ2-5
D: -
DNA: TGTGCCAGCAGCTTAACGTATCAAGAGACCCAGTACTTC
CDR3: CASSLTYQETQYF

size: few
V: TRBV7-6
J: TRBJ2-1
D: TRBD2
DNA: TGTGCCAGCAGCTTAATTAGGCTAGCGGGGGGATCAAATGAGCAGTTCTTC
CDR3: CASSLIRLAGGSNEQFF

size: -
V: TRBV6-5
J: TRBJ1-3
D: -
DNA: TGTGCCAGCATCAACCCAGGGTCTGGAAACACCATATATTTT
CDR3: CASINPGSGNTIYF

size: -
V: TRBV6-5
J: TRBJ1-4
D: TRBD1
DNA: TGTGCCAGCAGTGCAAGGACAGGGGGAGATGAAAAACTGTTTTTT
CDR3: CASSARTGGDEKLFF

size: few
V: TRBV4-1
J: TRBJ2-2
D: -
DNA: TGCGCCAGCAGCCAAGTGGAGGTGACTACTGGGGAGCTGTTTTTT
CDR3: CASSQVEVTTGELFF

size: -
V: TRBV6-4
J: TRBJ2-3
D: TRBD2
DNA: TGTGCCAGCTATTTTGGCCAGCGGGAGGGCCGAGATACGCAGTATTTT
CDR3: CASYFGQREGRDTQYF

size: -
V: TRBV14
J: TRBJ1-4
D: TRBD1
DNA: TGTGCCAGCAGCCATTCCGGGACAGGGATCGGAGAAAAACTGTTTTTT
CDR3: CASSHSGTGIGEKLFF

size: -
V: TRBV19
J: TRBJ1-6
D: -
DNA: TGTGCCAGTAGTACAGGGTTCACTAATTCACCCCTCCACTTT
CDR3: CASSTGFTNSPLHF

size: -
V: TRBV7-2
J: TRBJ1-2
D: TRBD1
DNA: TGTGCCAGCAGCCTAACTCCGGGACAGGGTGACGGCTACACCTTC
CDR3: CASSLTPGQGDGYTF

size: few
V: TRBV11-1
J: TRBJ2-5
D: -
DNA: TGTGCCAGCAGCCCCCAGGGGACCGGAGAGACCCAGTACTTC
CDR3: CASSPQGTGETQYF

size: -
V: TRBV5-4
J: TRBJ2-7
D: -
DNA: TGTGCCAGCAGCTTGGAACCTAGAACCTACGAGCAGTACTTC
CDR3: CASSLEPRTYEQYF

size: few
V: TRBV28
J: TRBJ1-1
D: -
DNA: TGTGCCAGCAGTTCAAGCGAGGAGAACACTGAAGCTTTCTTT
CDR3: CASSSSEENTEAFF

size: -
V: TRBV6-1
J: TRBJ1-6
D: -
DNA: TGTGCCAGCAGTGAAGCGCTCATTGCGGGGGCTCTTGCACCCCTCCACTTT
CDR3: CASSEALIAGALAPLHF

size: -
V: TRBV7-9
J: TRBJ2-1
D: TRBD2
DNA: TGTGCCAGCAGCTTAGTCGGTAGCGGGAGTTGGCATGAGCAGTTCTTC
CDR3: CASSLVGSGSWHEQFF

size: -
V: TRBV11-1
J: TRBJ2-3
D: TRBD1
DNA: TGTGCCAGCAGTGATGTAGGGACAGGGGTAGCAGATACGCAGTATTTT
CDR3: CASSDVGTGVADTQYF

size: -
V: TRBV11-2
J: TRBJ2-3
D: TRBD1
DNA: TGTGCCAGCAGCCAGGGGGCGGCGGATACGCAGTATTTT
CDR3: CASSQGAADTQYF

size: -
V: TRBV28
J: TRBJ1-5
D: -
DNA: TGTGCCAGCAGTTTGGAGTATCAGCCCCAGCATTTT
CDR3: CASSLEYQPQHF

size: -
V: TRBV5-6
J: TRBJ2-7
D: TRBD2
DNA: TGTGCCAGCAAATGGGGGCTAGCGGGAGGAGGGTCCTACGAGCAGTACTTC
CDR3: CASKWGLAGGGSYEQYF

size: -
V: TRBV6-6
J: TRBJ2-7
D: TRBD2
DNA: TGTGCCAGCAGCTCAGCGGGATCCTCCGAGCAGTACTTC
CDR3: CASSSAGSSEQYF

size: -
V: TRBV27
J: TRBJ1-1
D: -
DNA: TGTGCCAGCAGCAGGACAGTGAACACTGAAGCTTTCTTT
CDR3: CASSRTVNTEAFF

size: -
V: TRBV2
J: TRBJ2-3
D: TRBD2
DNA: TGTGCCAGCAGTGACGGACTAGCGGGAGATACGCAGTATTTT
CDR3: CASSDGLAGDTQYF

size: -
V: TRBV7-2
J: TRBJ1-5
D: TRBD1
DNA: TGTGCCAGCAGCTCAGGGACAGCTTACAATCAGCCCCAGCATTTT
CDR3: CASSSGTAYNQPQHF

size: -
V: TRBV19
J: TRBJ1-2
D: -
DNA: TGTGCCAGTAGTATTACCTGGCGTGAACCGGACAGCTCCTATGGCTACACCTTC
CDR3: CASSITWREPDSSYGYTF

size: -
V: TRBV7-9
J: TRBJ2-7
D: TRBD1
DNA: TGTGCCAGCAGCTCTCGACAGGGTTTTAACGAGCAGTACTTC
CDR3: CASSSRQGFNEQYF

size: -
V: TRBV23-1
J: TRBJ1-1
D: -
DNA: TGCGCCAGCAGTCAACCAAACAGGTCGACGAACACTGAAGCTTTCTTT
CDR3: CASSQPNRSTNTEAFF

size: few
V: TRBV9
J: TRBJ2-2
D: -
DNA: TGTGCCAGCAGCGTGCGAGCCGCCTCGGGACTTTTCAACACCGGGGAGCTGTTTTTT
CDR3: CASSVRAASGLFNTGELFF